A selection of T cell receptor beta chains follows, all from one sample in a study of OX40 agonist ivuxolimab in advanced cancers. Measured with immunoSEQ multiplex PCR; TCRdb has only the in-frame clones, and not every one. Altogether roughly 60,000 clones are present, 94% being singletons, with the ten largest covering roughly 18%. The material was CD4+ or CD8+ T cells sorted from blood, obtained in a trial of the OX40 agonist ivuxolimab. The receptors originated from an adult with an advanced solid tumor such as melanoma, head and neck, liver or kidney cancer. The CDR3 runs from the conserved cysteine through the conserved F or W.

j_call,v_call,cdr3_aa
TRBJ2-3,TRBV7-6,CASSSSGASTDTQYF
TRBJ2-7,TRBV29-1,CSVEDRGGGIYEQYF
TRBJ2-6,TRBV5-1,CASSAAGTSGSVGANVLTF
TRBJ1-5,TRBV28,CASREGYSNQPQHF
TRBJ1-1,TRBV4-1,CASSPRRGTEAFF
TRBJ2-7,TRBV6-5,CASSYTGNEQYF
TRBJ2-7,TRBV9,CASSVAGTGGHEQYF
TRBJ2-2,TRBV9,CASSVSYPGELFF
TRBJ1-2,TRBV9,CASSVGGFNYGYTF
TRBJ1-1,TRBV5-8,CASSLRRPTGGGNTEAFF
TRBJ2-7,TRBV7-2,CASSPGRDNNEQYF
TRBJ2-7,TRBV6-9,CASTFLREQYF
TRBJ1-2,TRBV9,CASSVDPTGYGYTF
TRBJ1-1,TRBV18,CASSPPNRNTEAFF
TRBJ2-3,TRBV19,CASSQAWQRERTDTQYF
TRBJ2-2,TRBV2,CASSEAQEDPTGELFF
TRBJ1-1,TRBV19,CASSMGQGGMNTEAFF
TRBJ2-7,TRBV28,CASSFSLRTGSYEQYF
TRBJ2-3,TRBV7-2,CASSPGGLAGADTQYF
TRBJ1-1,TRBV2,CASREGRGQGEAFF
TRBJ2-2,TRBV9,CASSVPSGGPNTGELFF
TRBJ2-5,TRBV7-9,CASSSAGTRETQYF
TRBJ2-2,TRBV10-3,CAISNRVETGELFF
TRBJ2-1,TRBV13,CASSPKPGLALLLAYNEQFF
TRBJ1-5,TRBV7-9,CASSSTGVINQPQHF
TRBJ1-5,TRBV4-1,CASSQGMNNQPQHF
TRBJ2-1,TRBV9,CASSVDGNINEQFF
TRBJ2-1,TRBV6-4,CASMVSAFPTDYNEQFF
TRBJ2-1,TRBV27,CASSLGTAGGRDEQFF
TRBJ2-7,TRBV12-5,CASGSRLTEQYF